This passage covers 25 T cell receptor beta chains from one sample sequenced in a study of PD-L1 blockade in urothelial cancer. Assay: immunoSEQ multiplex PCR; the TCRdb copy retains only in-frame clones and omits some. The table lists roughly 60,000 clones, about 80% of them singletons. Sequenced material: PBMCs, taken around atezolizumab (anti-PD-L1) treatment. These receptors originate from a man aged 65-85 years with urothelial cancer.

This clone was found a few times. The J gene is TRBJ1-4, the V gene TRBV28; TRBD1 is a possible D gene (5 bases). There are 15 residues in the CDR3. V lost 3 bases and J lost 5, with 13 bases in between. Germline CDR1 is MDHEN and CDR2 is SYDVKM. The CDR3 is CASSFGLRGNEKLFF. DNA of the CDR3: TGTGCCAGCAGTTTTGGCCTCCGGGGGAATGAAAAACTGTTTTTT.

The table lists this clone with a count of one. The chain recombines TRBV14 with TRBJ1-2; TRBD1 matches 7 bases. The CDR3 has 18 residues. Germline CDR1 is SGHDN and CDR2 is FVKESK. Trimming at V came to 4 bases and at J to 5 bases, leaving 19 bases not matched to a gene. CDR3 residues: CASSPRTYGTAVGYGYTF. The DNA of the CDR3 is TGTGCCAGCAGCCCGCGAACATATGGGACAGCCGTGGGTTATGGCTACACCTTC.

Written as DNA, the CDR3 is TGCGCCAGCAGCCCGGGACAGGGGTTTTCCTACGAGCAGTACTTC. It specifies CASSPGQGFSYEQYF. The V and J genes are TRBV5-1 and TRBJ2-7; 10 bases map to TRBD1. The V segment lost 4 bases and the J segment 1 base; nucleotides outside the gene matches: 5. Germline CDR1 is SGHRS and CDR2 is YFSETQ. CDR3 length: 15 amino acids.

The chain uses TRBV6-6 and TRBJ2-5, with 7 positions matching TRBD2. Germline V gene sequence: CDR1 MNHNY, CDR2 SVGAGI (reference sequence). CDR3 length: 15 amino acids. V was clipped by 3 bases and J by 2 bases; unmatched bases: 6. The DNA for the CDR3 is TGTGCCAGCAGTTATCCTAGCGGAGGACAAGAGACCCAGTACTTC. Encoded protein: CASSYPSGGQETQYF.

This sequence joins TRBV30 and TRBJ2-3, with TRBD1 identical over 8 bases. This CDR3 is built from 18 residues. The germline V gene has CDR1 GTSNPN and CDR2 SVGIG (reference sequence). The J segment lost 1 base and the V segment lost 3 bases, leaving 15 bases of the junction unmatched. CDR3 bases: TGTGCCTGGAGCGTGGACAGGGATGGGCCTAGGGGCACAGATACGCAGTATTTT. Translated: CAWSVDRDGPRGTDTQYF.

The chain has TRBV27 and TRBJ1-1; D uncertain. Germline CDR1 reads MNHEY; CDR2 reads SMNVEV (reference sequence). V was trimmed by 8 bases and J by 4 bases, leaving 8 bases between them. The CDR3 has 11 amino acids. The CDR3 region has the DNA TGTGCCAGCCGCCTCGGCACTGAAGCTTTCTTT. It codes for CASRLGTEAFF.

By proportion, this clone is medium-sized. The genes are TRBV28 and TRBJ2-6; D gene ambiguous. The CDR3 covers 15 residues. V was shortened by 5 bases and J by 1 base, with 9 bases between the two germline ends. The germline V gene encodes CDR1 MDHEN and CDR2 SYDVKM. DNA of the CDR3: TGTGCCAGCAGTGACTTTCTTTCTGGGGCCAACGTCCTGACTTTC. Translated, it gives CASSDFLSGANVLTF.

CDR3 amino acids: CASSLPPRAGANVLTF. CDR3 in DNA: TGTGCCAGCAGCTTGCCCCCCAGGGCTGGGGCCAACGTCCTGACTTTC. The chain joins TRBV5-4 to TRBJ2-6; a weak D match, TRBD1 (5 bases). CDR1 and CDR2 from the germline V gene are SGHNT and YYREEE (reference sequence). The length of the CDR3 is 16 residues. V lost 1 base and J lost 2, with 10 bases in between.

The V call is TRBV5-1, the J call TRBJ2-1; D is uncertain. The CDR3 has 15 amino acids. CDR1 SGHRS and CDR2 YFSETQ come from the germline V gene. V was cut by 1 base and J by 2 bases, with 10 bases left in between. CDR3 residues: CASSLLDAAYNEQFF. For the CDR3, the DNA is TGCGCCAGCAGCTTGCTAGACGCGGCCTACAATGAGCAGTTCTTC.

V usage is TRBV4-2 and J usage is TRBJ2-1; D perhaps matches TRBD2 (6 bases). The V gene's germline CDR1 is LGHNA and CDR2 YNFKEQ. The CDR3 is made up of 16 amino acids. Trimming removed 2 bases at V and 8 bases at J, with 19 bases between. This CDR3 is CASSQRLGGVQHEQFF. CDR3 coding DNA: TGTGCCAGCAGCCAACGACTAGGAGGCGTCCAGCATGAGCAGTTCTTC.

The rearrangement links TRBV19 to TRBJ1-5; 8 bases fit TRBD1. The germline V gene encodes CDR1 LNHDA and CDR2 SQIVND (reference sequence). Trimming removed 7 bases from V and 8 bases from J; junction bases left unmatched: 4. The CDR3 is 12 amino acids. The DNA for the CDR3 is TGTGCCAGTAAACGACAGGGGAAGCCCCAGCATTTT. Translating it yields CASKRQGKPQHF.

This clone was seen a handful of times. V is TRBV4-1 and J is TRBJ1-5; TRBD1 might be the D (5 bases). The V end lost 3 bases, the J end lost 4 bases, and 13 bases lay between the germline ends. Per germline, CDR1 MGHRA and CDR2 YSYEKL. The CDR3 contains 15 residues. This chain's CDR3 is CASSHAGTLNQPQHF. The CDR3 DNA reads as TGCGCCAGCAGCCACGCCGGGACTTTAAATCAGCCCCAGCATTTT.

The chain joins TRBV7-9 to TRBJ1-1, with 9 bases that match TRBD1. The CDR3 loop spans 14 amino acids. The germline gives CDR1 SEHNR, CDR2 FQNEAQ (reference sequence). The junction had 5 bases not matched to a gene; V was cut back by 5 bases and J by 4 bases. CDR3 coding DNA: TGTGCCAGCAGCGCGGACAGGGGTTTCACTGAAGCTTTCTTT. Translation: CASSADRGFTEAFF.

The rearrangement joins TRBV5-1 to TRBJ2-1; TRBD2 matches 8 bases. With V trimmed by 6 bases and J by 0 bases, 5 bases remained unmatched. Germline assignment: CDR1 SGHRS and CDR2 YFSETQ. The CDR3 totals 15 residues. CDR3 DNA: TGCGCCAGCAACCGGGGGGGGGCCTCCTACAATGAGCAGTTCTTC. Its protein product is CASNRGGASYNEQFF.

This chain uses TRBV28 with TRBJ1-2; tentatively, D is TRBD1 (6 bases). Germline-derived CDR1 and CDR2 are MDHEN and SYDVKM. Trimming left V 6 bases short and J 4 bases short, with 18 bases between. The CDR3 runs 15 residues. This CDR3 reads CASRPRGGFSYGYTF. The CDR3 bases are TGTGCCAGCAGACCGCGAGGGGGTTTCAGCTATGGCTACACCTTC.

The chain combines TRBV19 with TRBJ1-2, with D unclear. Germline V gene data show CDR1 as LNHDA and CDR2 as SQIVND (reference sequence). Trimming took off 6 bases at V and 13 bases at J, with 18 bases between the two ends. The CDR3 spans 12 residues. CDR3 region: CASRAQSNQRTF. For the CDR3, the DNA is TGTGCCAGTAGAGCGCAGAGTAACCAGCGCACCTTC.

The V gene is TRBV15, the J gene TRBJ2-5; D may be TRBD1 (6 bases). Per the germline V gene, CDR1 is LNHNV and CDR2 is YYDKDF (reference sequence). This CDR3 is built from 14 residues. Trimming pared 5 bases from V and 6 bases from J, leaving 16 bases between. CDR3 in DNA: TGTGCCACCAGCTCATACTCTGGGGGCCAGACCCAGTACTTC. This encodes CATSSYSGGQTQYF.

V gene TRBV10-3 combines with J gene TRBJ1-1; a possible D gene is TRBD1 (5 bases). The ends were cut back, 5 bases at V and 3 bases at J, with 10 bases in the middle. The CDR3 runs to 13 residues. From germline, CDR1 is ENHRY and CDR2 SYGVKD. This CDR3 reads CAISTRQYTEAFF. The DNA for the CDR3 is TGTGCCATCAGTACACGACAGTACACTGAAGCTTTCTTT.

The chain is built from TRBV5-6 and TRBJ2-7, with 7 bases aligning to TRBD1. The V and J ends lost 4 bases and 7 bases, in that order; junction bases with no gene match: 8. CDR1 and CDR2 from the germline V gene are SGHDT and YYEEEE. The CDR3 has 13 residues. CDR3 in DNA: TGTGCCAGCAGCGTGACAGGGTTTCAAGAGCAGTACTTC. The encoded protein is CASSVTGFQEQYF. Combining the CDR3 with reference TRBV5-6 and TRBJ2-7 gives the whole variable domain DAGVTQSPTHLIKTRGQQVTLRCSPKSGHDTVSWYQQALGQGPQFIFQYYEEEERQRGNFPDRFSGHQFPNYSSELNVNALLLGDSALYLCASSVTGFQEQYFGPGTRLTVT.

J is TRBJ2-2 and V is TRBV6-1, with 7 bases matching TRBD1. Germline-derived CDR1 and CDR2 are MNHNS and SASEGT. The CDR3 covers 14 residues. The ends lost 11 bases at V and 2 bases at J; junction bases unmatched: 8. This CDR3 reads CALSSGGNTGELFF. The CDR3 bases are TGTGCCTTATCGTCAGGGGGAAACACCGGGGAGCTGTTTTTT.

The J gene is TRBJ2-3, the V gene TRBV5-1, with 8 bases fitting TRBD1. V was clipped by 4 bases and J by 7 bases; unmatched bases: 8. The CDR3 is 14 residues long. CDR1 is SGHRS and CDR2 is YFSETQ in the germline V gene. The CDR3 DNA reads TGCGCCAGCAGCACTGGACAGGGTGGGAATACGCAGTATTTT. Amino acids: CASSTGQGGNTQYF.

The genes are TRBV19 and TRBJ1-4; 9 bases agree with TRBD1. CDR1 and CDR2 (germline): LNHDA, SQIVND (reference sequence). CDR3 size: 15 residues. The trim removed 4 bases at V and 5 bases at J, leaving 5 bases unmatched. CDR3 in amino acids: CASSTLGTGNEKLFF. The DNA of the CDR3 is TGTGCCAGTAGTACGCTCGGGACAGGGAATGAAAAACTGTTTTTT. The full variable domain, with the rest looked up from reference TRBV19 and TRBJ1-4, is DGGITQSPKYLFRKEGQNVTLSCEQNLNHDAMYWYRQDPGQGLRLIYYSQIVNDFQKGDIAEGYSVSREKKESFPLTVTSAQKNPTAFYLCASSTLGTGNEKLFFGSGTQLSVL.

V is TRBV6-6 and J is TRBJ1-5; possibly TRBD1 for D (6 bases). Germline V gene data show CDR1 as MNHNY and CDR2 as SVGAGI (reference sequence). CDR3 length equals 13 residues. The ends were cut back, 6 bases at V and 7 bases at J, with 13 bases in the middle. The CDR3 DNA reads TGTGCCAGCAGCCCACAGGGTGGGCAGCCCCAGCATTTT. Translation gives CASSPQGGQPQHF.

This chain links TRBV6-1 with TRBJ1-5; D gene ambiguous. Germline values: CDR1 MNHNS, CDR2 SASEGT. Trimming cost V 6 bases and J 7 bases, with 16 bases left between them. The CDR3 length is 14 residues. The CDR3 is CASSAGVVDQPQHF. Here the CDR3 DNA reads TGTGCCAGCAGCGCTGGAGTGGTCGACCAGCCCCAGCATTTT.

The V call is TRBV5-4, the J call TRBJ2-3; 14 bases map to TRBD2. The ends lost 5 bases at V and 6 bases at J; junction bases unmatched: 2. The CDR3 has 14 residues. The germline gives CDR1 SGHNT, CDR2 YYREEE (reference sequence). This CDR3 is CASRGLAGEDTQYF. DNA of the CDR3: TGTGCCAGCAGGGGACTAGCGGGAGAGGATACGCAGTATTTT.